One and the same sample provided the 24 T cell receptor beta chains below, sequenced in a study of cytomegalovirus exposure and HLA in healthy donors. The primer mix had 60 Vbeta and 13 Jbeta primers. This table comes from immunoSEQ multiplex PCR, and its TCRdb copy is limited to in-frame clones, with some not included. The data contain approximately 150,000 clones, approximately 71% of them singletons. What was sequenced was PBMCs. The receptors were sampled from a woman aged 18-35 years in good health and CMV-seropositive.

CDR3 protein: CASSGTGFEKLFF. The CDR3 coding sequence is TGTGCCAGCAGCGGGACAGGGTTTGAAAAACTGTTTTTT. The J gene is TRBJ1-4, the V gene TRBV9; 8 nucleotides line up with TRBD1. V dropped 3 bases and J dropped 7; count of bases not matched to a gene: 2. The CDR3 covers 13 residues. Germline CDR1 SGDLS, CDR2 YYNGEE.

This clone has just a few counts. This rearrangement joins TRBV5-6 to TRBJ2-7, with TRBD1 matching over 7 bases. V shed 3 bases and J 4 bases; nucleotides not matched to a gene: 7. The CDR3 is made up of 14 amino acids. CDR1 is SGHDT, CDR2 YYEEEE, per germline. The CDR3 DNA sequence: TGTGCCAGCAGCTACGGGACAGAGATATACGAGCAGTACTTC. Translation: CASSYGTEIYEQYF.

The chain has TRBV30 and TRBJ2-2, with D possibly TRBD2 on 6 matching bases. The V end was cut by 4 bases, the J end by 4 bases, with 22 bases between. CDR3 length: 17 residues. Germline values: CDR1 GTSNPN, CDR2 SVGIG (reference sequence). The CDR3 region is CAWTHTWAPGGTGELFF. In DNA form, the CDR3 reads TGTGCCTGGACCCATACGTGGGCTCCCGGGGGCACCGGGGAGCTGTTTTTT.

The J gene is TRBJ1-3, the V gene TRBV19; D gene uncertain. Germline CDR1 reads LNHDA; CDR2 reads SQIVND (reference sequence). The V gene lost 1 base and the J gene lost 0 bases, with 7 bases spanning the gap. This CDR3 spans 15 amino acids. Here the CDR3 reads CASSIVYGSGNTIYF. CDR3 coding DNA: TGTGCCAGTAGTATAGTATACGGCTCTGGAAACACCATATATTTT.

This clone was recorded a few times. The gene calls are TRBV6-6 and TRBJ2-5; 9 bases align to TRBD2. The CDR3 contains 15 residues. V was pared by 6 bases and J by 11 bases, with 16 bases of the junction left unmatched. Germline V gene data show CDR1 as MNHNY and CDR2 as SVGAGI (reference sequence). DNA for the CDR3: TGTGCCAGCAGCTCCGAACTAGCGGGTGCCAAGGAGCAGTACTTC. It translates to CASSSELAGAKEQYF.

The J gene is TRBJ2-2, the V gene TRBV6-1; TRBD1 matches 8 bases. V gave up 2 bases and J gave up 1 base; unmatched junction bases: 9. CDR3 length equals 18 residues. From germline, CDR1 is MNHNS and CDR2 SASEGT. The CDR3 DNA reads TGTGCCAGCAGTGAAAGGTTTAAAGGACAGGGGAACACCGGGGAGCTGTTTTTT. Translation gives CASSERFKGQGNTGELFF.

This chain joins TRBV7-9 and TRBJ1-4, with 8 bases identical to TRBD1. After removal of 5 bases from V and 7 bases from J, the junction contained 18 bases not matched to a gene. The CDR3 has 18 amino acids. From germline, CDR1 is SEHNR and CDR2 FQNEAQ (reference sequence). CDR3 nucleotide sequence: TGTGCCAGCAGCCACTACCGGGGACAGGCGCGGGGGTTTGAAAAACTGTTTTTT. Protein product: CASSHYRGQARGFEKLFF.

The chain couples TRBV5-6 to TRBJ2-7, with a tentative D call TRBD1 (6 bases). Germline loops: CDR1 SGHDT, CDR2 YYEEEE. V was cut by 0 bases and J by 2 bases, with 15 bases left in between. This CDR3 spans 16 amino acids. CDR3 in amino acids: CASSLVTGTVAYEQYF. The CDR3 bases are TGTGCCAGCAGCTTGGTAACAGGGACGGTAGCCTACGAGCAGTACTTC.

The chain uses TRBV29-1 and TRBJ2-1; weak D call: TRBD1 (7 bases). The germline V and J ends were trimmed by 5 bases and 6 bases, with 14 bases remaining between them. From germline, CDR1 is SQVTM and CDR2 ANQGSEA. This CDR3 region has 13 residues. DNA of the CDR3: TGCAGCGTTAGCCAGGGGGGCTTCAATGAGCAGTTCTTC. Protein: CSVSQGGFNEQFF.

This clone was counted only a few times. The chain employs TRBV30 and TRBJ2-1; D is possibly TRBD2 (5 bases). Germline values: CDR1 GTSNPN, CDR2 SVGIG (reference sequence). With 3 bases removed from V and 4 bases from J, the gap between germline ends came to 7 bases. CDR3 size: 12 residues. CDR3 sequence (DNA): TGTGCCTGGAGGAGGGATTACAATGAGCAGTTCTTC. Its translation is CAWRRDYNEQFF.

This sequence joins TRBV6-6 and TRBJ2-7, with a tentative D call TRBD2 (5 bases). V gave up 9 bases and J gave up 6 bases, with 12 bases separating them. The CDR3 length is 11 residues. Germline CDR1 MNHNY, CDR2 SVGAGI (reference sequence). The CDR3 is CASGREREQYF. In DNA form, the CDR3 reads TGTGCCAGTGGAAGGGAGCGCGAGCAGTACTTC.

J is TRBJ1-4 and V is TRBV6-5; 7 bases line up with TRBD1. Germline CDR1 is MNHEY and CDR2 is SVGAGI. The CDR3 loop spans 15 amino acids. Trimming cost V 5 bases and J 6 bases; bases outside gene matches: 9. CDR3 DNA: TGTGCCAGCAGTGTCCGGGGACAGATAGATGAAAAACTGTTTTTT. It yields the protein CASSVRGQIDEKLFF.

The V gene is TRBV14, the J gene TRBJ2-1; TRBD2 is a possible D gene (6 bases). CDR1 SGHDN and CDR2 FVKESK come from the germline V gene. The CDR3 has 17 amino acids. The V end was cut by 4 bases, the J end by 4 bases, with 20 bases between. The CDR3 sequence is CASSPKPGRLEYNEQFF. CDR3 nucleotide sequence: TGTGCCAGCAGCCCTAAACCGGGTCGACTAGAATACAATGAGCAGTTCTTC.

About this clone itself: The same CDR3 arises from other DNA sequences in this sample as well. The chain has TRBV13 and TRBJ1-6, with D possibly TRBD1 on 6 matching bases. There are 15 residues in the CDR3. V lost 7 bases and J 1 base, leaving 11 bases between the germline ends. From germline, CDR1 is PRHDT and CDR2 FYEKMQ (reference sequence). The CDR3 protein is CASNLRGSYNSPLHF. The CDR3 bases are TGTGCCAGCAACCTCAGGGGATCCTATAATTCACCCCTCCACTTT.

This chain joins TRBV29-1 and TRBJ2-5, with TRBD1 matching 8 bases. The CDR3 length is 12 residues. V trimming: 5 bases; J trimming: 5 bases; junction bases outside the gene matches: 4. Germline CDR1 is SQVTM and CDR2 is ANQGSEA. The CDR3 bases are TGCAGCGTTCGGACAGGGATGGAGACCCAGTACTTC. Protein: CSVRTGMETQYF.

The genes are TRBV18 and TRBJ1-1; D ambiguous. Per germline, CDR1 KGHSH and CDR2 LQKENI. V was clipped by 0 bases and J by 2 bases, with 10 bases between them. This CDR3 has 15 residues. CDR3 bases: TGTGCCAGCTCACCACCCACGTCGGGTAACACTGAAGCTTTCTTT. Its protein product is CASSPPTSGNTEAFF.

The CDR3 spells CASSVVRGETQYF. The CDR3 DNA reads TGTGCCAGCAGTGTCGTCAGGGGAGAGACCCAGTACTTC. The rearrangement joins TRBV2 to TRBJ2-5; TRBD1 is a possible D gene (6 bases). This CDR3 has 13 residues. In germline, CDR1 is SNHLY, CDR2 FYNNEI. The V end lost 4 bases, the J end lost 4 bases, and 10 bases lay between the germline ends.

This clone occurred a few times. J is TRBJ2-3 and V is TRBV10-3; TRBD2 matches at 11 bases. Looked up from germline, CDR1 is ENHRY and CDR2 is SYGVKD. The CDR3 length is 16 residues. Losses at the gene ends were 10 bases for V and 0 bases for J; bases not matched to a gene: 9. CDR3 residues: CATSIAGGTSTDTQYF. CDR3 DNA: TGTGCCACCTCCATAGCGGGAGGGACTAGCACAGATACGCAGTATTTT.

The gene calls are TRBV2 and TRBJ1-5, with D perhaps TRBD1 (6 bases). The CDR3 spans 14 residues. In germline, CDR1 is SNHLY, CDR2 FYNNEI. Trimming left V 6 bases short and J 6 bases short, with 15 bases between. CDR3 loop: CASRDSRRLQPQHF. The CDR3 region has the DNA TGTGCCAGCAGGGACAGCCGTAGACTTCAGCCCCAGCATTTT.

Of note for this clone: This CDR3 is also generated by other DNA sequences in the sample. This rearrangement joins TRBV9 to TRBJ2-7, with a tentative D call TRBD2 (5 bases). V lost 0 bases and J lost 0, with 7 bases in between. CDR1 and CDR2 from the germline V gene are SGDLS and YYNGEE. The CDR3 is 14 residues long. CDR3 sequence: CASSVGRGSYEQYF. CDR3 DNA: TGTGCCAGCAGCGTAGGTCGGGGCTCCTACGAGCAGTACTTC. Variable domain in full (rest from reference TRBV9 and TRBJ2-7): DSGVTQTPKHLITATGQRVTLRCSPRSGDLSVYWYQQSLDQGLQFLIQYYNGEERAKGNILERFSAQQFPDLHSELNLSSLELGDSALYFCASSVGRGSYEQYFGPGTRLTVT.

This chain uses TRBV28 with TRBJ2-2; 10 bases are shared with TRBD2. V shed 3 bases and J 4 bases; nucleotides not matched to a gene: 5. The length of the CDR3 is 16 residues. Germline values: CDR1 MDHEN, CDR2 SYDVKM. The CDR3 bases are TGTGCCAGCAGTTTTTCTAGCGGGAGAGGCACCGGGGAGCTGTTTTTT. This sequence encodes CASSFSSGRGTGELFF.

This chain uses TRBV10-3 with TRBJ1-1; a weak D match, TRBD1 (5 bases). V was pared by 7 bases and J by 0 bases, with 9 bases between. Germline V lookup: CDR1 ENHRY, CDR2 SYGVKD. The CDR3 loop spans 13 amino acids. The CDR3 loop reads CAIMGGMNTEAFF. The CDR3 DNA reads as TGTGCCATCATGGGGGGGATGAACACTGAAGCTTTCTTT.

The chain employs TRBV2 and TRBJ1-1; the D gene is possibly TRBD1 (6 bases). CDR1 is SNHLY, CDR2 FYNNEI, per germline. V was trimmed by 5 bases and J by 1 base, leaving 11 bases between them. CDR3 length equals 14 residues. The CDR3 region is CASSWDTANTEAFF. CDR3 in DNA: TGTGCCAGCAGTTGGGACACAGCGAACACTGAAGCTTTCTTT.

CDR3 amino acids: CASSLDRVEQYF. CDR3 DNA sequence: TGTGCCAGCAGCTTAGATCGGGTCGAGCAGTACTTC. The genes are TRBV11-2 and TRBJ2-7; D unresolved. The CDR3 sequence is 12 residues long. The ends were cut back, 0 bases at V and 6 bases at J, with 6 bases in the middle. Germline V CDR1 and CDR2: SGHAT, FQNNGV. The full variable domain, in which reference TRBV11-2 and TRBJ2-7 provide the parts outside the CDR3, is EAGVAQSPRYKIIEKRQSVAFWCNPISGHATLYWYQQILGQGPKLLIQFQNNGVVDDSQLPKDRFSAERLKGVDSTLKIQPAKLEDSAVYLCASSLDRVEQYFGPGTRLTVT.